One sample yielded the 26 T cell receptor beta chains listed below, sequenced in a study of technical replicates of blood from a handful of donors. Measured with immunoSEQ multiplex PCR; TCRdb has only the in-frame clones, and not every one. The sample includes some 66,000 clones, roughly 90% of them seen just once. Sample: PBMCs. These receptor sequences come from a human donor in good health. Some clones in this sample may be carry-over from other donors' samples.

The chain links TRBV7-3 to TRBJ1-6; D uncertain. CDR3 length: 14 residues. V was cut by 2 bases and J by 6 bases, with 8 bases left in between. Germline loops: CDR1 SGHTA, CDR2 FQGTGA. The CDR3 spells CASSLFGSNSPLHF. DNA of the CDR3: TGTGCCAGCAGCTTATTTGGGAGTAATTCACCCCTCCACTTT.

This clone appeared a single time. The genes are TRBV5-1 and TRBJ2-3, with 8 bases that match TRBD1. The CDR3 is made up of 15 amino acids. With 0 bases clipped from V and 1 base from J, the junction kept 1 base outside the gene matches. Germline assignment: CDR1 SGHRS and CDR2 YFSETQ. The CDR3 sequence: CASSLGDRRTDTQYF. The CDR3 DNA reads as TGCGCCAGCAGCTTGGGGGACAGGCGCACAGATACGCAGTATTTT.

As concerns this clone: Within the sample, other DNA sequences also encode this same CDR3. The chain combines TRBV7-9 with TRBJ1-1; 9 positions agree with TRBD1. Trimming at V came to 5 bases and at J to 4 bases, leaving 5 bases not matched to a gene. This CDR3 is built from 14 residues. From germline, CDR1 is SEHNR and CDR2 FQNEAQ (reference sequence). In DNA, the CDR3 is TGTGCCAGCAGCCTCGGACAGGGGTCCACTGAAGCTTTCTTT. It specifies CASSLGQGSTEAFF.

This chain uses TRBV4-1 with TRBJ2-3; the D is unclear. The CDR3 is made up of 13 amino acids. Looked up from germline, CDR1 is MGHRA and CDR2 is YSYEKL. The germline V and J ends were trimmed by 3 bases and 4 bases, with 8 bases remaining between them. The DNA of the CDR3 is TGCGCCAGCAGCCAGTCCTTAGCAGATACGCAGTATTTT. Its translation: CASSQSLADTQYF.

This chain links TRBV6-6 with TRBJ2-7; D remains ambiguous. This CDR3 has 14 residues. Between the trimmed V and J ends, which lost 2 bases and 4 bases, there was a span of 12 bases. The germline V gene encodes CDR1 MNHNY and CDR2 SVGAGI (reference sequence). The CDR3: CASSYSDQKYEQYF. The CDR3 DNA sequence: TGTGCCAGCAGTTACAGCGACCAGAAATACGAGCAGTACTTC.

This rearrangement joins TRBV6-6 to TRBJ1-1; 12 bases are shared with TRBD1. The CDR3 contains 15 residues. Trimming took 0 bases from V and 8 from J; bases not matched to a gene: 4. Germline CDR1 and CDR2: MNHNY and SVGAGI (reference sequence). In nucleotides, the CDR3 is TGTGCCAGCAGTTACTCAGGGACAGGGGGCCACGAAGCTTTCTTT. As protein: CASSYSGTGGHEAFF.

The CDR3 bases are TGTGCCAGCAGCTTAAGCGGGGGGAGGGATGAGCAGTTCTTC. It yields the protein CASSLSGGRDEQFF. The V and J genes are TRBV5-4 and TRBJ2-1, with TRBD2 matching 9 bases. Germline values: CDR1 SGHNT, CDR2 YYREEE (reference sequence). This CDR3 spans 14 amino acids. The V and J ends lost 2 bases and 8 bases, in that order; junction bases with no gene match: 5.

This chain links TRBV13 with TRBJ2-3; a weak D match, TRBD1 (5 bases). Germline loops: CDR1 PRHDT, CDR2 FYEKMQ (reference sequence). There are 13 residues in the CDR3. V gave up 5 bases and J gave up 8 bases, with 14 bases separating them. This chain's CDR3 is CASSPGQGVTQYF. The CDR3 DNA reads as TGTGCCAGCAGCCCAGGCCAGGGTGTTACGCAGTATTTT.

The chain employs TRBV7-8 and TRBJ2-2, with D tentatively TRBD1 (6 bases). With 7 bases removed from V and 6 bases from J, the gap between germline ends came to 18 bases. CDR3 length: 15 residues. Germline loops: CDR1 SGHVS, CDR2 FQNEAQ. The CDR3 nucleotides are TGTGCCAGCAACCTCAGGGGTGATGGGGCCGGGGAGCTGTTTTTT. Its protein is CASNLRGDGAGELFF.

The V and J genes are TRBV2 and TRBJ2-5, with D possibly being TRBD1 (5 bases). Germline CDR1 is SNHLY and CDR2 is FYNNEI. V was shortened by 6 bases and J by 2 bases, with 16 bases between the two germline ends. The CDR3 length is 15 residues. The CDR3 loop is CASSRVRQGQETQYF. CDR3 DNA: TGTGCCAGCAGCAGGGTGAGGCAGGGACAAGAGACCCAGTACTTC.

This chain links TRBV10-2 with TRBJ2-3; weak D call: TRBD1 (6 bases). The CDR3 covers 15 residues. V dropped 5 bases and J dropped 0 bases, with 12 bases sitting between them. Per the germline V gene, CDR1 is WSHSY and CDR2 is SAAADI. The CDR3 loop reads CASSPQGSSTDTQYF. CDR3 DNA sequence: TGCGCCAGCAGTCCTCAGGGGTCTAGCACAGATACGCAGTATTTT.

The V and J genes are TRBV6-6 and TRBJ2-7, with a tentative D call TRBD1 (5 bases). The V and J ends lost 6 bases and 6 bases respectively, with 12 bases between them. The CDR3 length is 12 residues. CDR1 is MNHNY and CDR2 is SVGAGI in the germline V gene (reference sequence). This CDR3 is CASSRDRSEQYF. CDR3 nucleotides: TGTGCCAGCAGCCGCGACAGAAGCGAGCAGTACTTC.

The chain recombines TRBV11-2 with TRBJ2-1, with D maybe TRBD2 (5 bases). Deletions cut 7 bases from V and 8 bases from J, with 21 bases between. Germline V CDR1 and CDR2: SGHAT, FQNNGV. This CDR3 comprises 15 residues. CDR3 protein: CASTIEAAGMDEQFF. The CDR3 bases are TGTGCCAGCACCATAGAGGCAGCCGGGATGGATGAGCAGTTCTTC.

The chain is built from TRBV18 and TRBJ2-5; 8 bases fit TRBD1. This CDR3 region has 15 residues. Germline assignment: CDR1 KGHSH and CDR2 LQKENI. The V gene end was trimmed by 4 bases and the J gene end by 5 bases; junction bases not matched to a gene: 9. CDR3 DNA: TGTGCCAGCTCACGGTCGGACAGGGAGTGGGAGACCCAGTACTTC. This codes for CASSRSDREWETQYF. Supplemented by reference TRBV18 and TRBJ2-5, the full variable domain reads NAGVMQNPRHLVRRRGQEARLRCSPMKGHSHVYWYRQLPEEGLKFMVYLQKENIIDESGMPKERFSAEFPKEGPSILRIQQVVRGDSAAYFCASSRSDREWETQYFGPGTRLLVL.

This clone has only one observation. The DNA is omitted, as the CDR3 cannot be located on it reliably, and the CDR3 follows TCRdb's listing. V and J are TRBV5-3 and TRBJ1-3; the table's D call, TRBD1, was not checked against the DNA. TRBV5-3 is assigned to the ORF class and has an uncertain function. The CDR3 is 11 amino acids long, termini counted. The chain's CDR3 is CARSLFARGNF.

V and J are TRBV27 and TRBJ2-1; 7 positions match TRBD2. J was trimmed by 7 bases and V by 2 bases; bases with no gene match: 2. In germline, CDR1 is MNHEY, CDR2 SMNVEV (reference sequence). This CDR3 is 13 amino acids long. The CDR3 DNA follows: TGTGCCAGCAGTTTAGCGGGGGTGAATGAGCAGTTCTTC. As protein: CASSLAGVNEQFF.

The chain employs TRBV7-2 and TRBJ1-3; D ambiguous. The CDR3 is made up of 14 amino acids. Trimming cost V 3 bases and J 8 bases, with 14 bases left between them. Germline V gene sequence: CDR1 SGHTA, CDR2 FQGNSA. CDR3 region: CASSLGVFVDTIYF. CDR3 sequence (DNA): TGTGCCAGCAGCTTGGGCGTCTTCGTTGACACCATATATTTT. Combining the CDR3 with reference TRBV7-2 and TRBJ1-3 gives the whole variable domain GAGVSQSPSNKVTEKGKDVELRCDPISGHTALYWYRQSLGQGLEFLIYFQGNSAPDKSGLPSDRFSAERTGGSVSTLTIQRTQQEDSAVYLCASSLGVFVDTIYFGEGSWLTVV.

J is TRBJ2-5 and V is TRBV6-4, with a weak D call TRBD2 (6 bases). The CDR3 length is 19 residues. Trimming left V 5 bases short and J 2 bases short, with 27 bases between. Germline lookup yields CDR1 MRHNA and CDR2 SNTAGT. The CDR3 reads CASSPPRGSPQINQETQYF. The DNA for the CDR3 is TGTGCCAGCAGTCCCCCGCGGGGATCCCCCCAGATTAATCAAGAGACCCAGTACTTC.

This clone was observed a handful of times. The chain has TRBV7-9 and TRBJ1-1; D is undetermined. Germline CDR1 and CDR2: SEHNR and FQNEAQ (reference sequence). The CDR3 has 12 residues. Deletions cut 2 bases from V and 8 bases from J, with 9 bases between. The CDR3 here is CASSLTGGEAFF. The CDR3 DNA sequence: TGTGCCAGCAGCTTAACCGGAGGGGAAGCTTTCTTT.

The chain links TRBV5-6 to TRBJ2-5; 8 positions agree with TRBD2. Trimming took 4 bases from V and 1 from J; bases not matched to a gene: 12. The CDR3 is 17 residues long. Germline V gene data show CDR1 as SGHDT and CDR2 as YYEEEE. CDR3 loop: CASSQHSLAVIQETQYF. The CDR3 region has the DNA TGTGCCAGCAGCCAACATTCACTAGCGGTGATCCAAGAGACCCAGTACTTC.

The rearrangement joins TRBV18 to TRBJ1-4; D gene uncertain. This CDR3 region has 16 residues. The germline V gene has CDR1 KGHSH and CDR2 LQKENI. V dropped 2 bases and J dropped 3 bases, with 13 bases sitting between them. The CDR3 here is CASSPNRVLSNEKLFF. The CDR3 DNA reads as TGTGCCAGCTCACCAAATCGGGTCCTTTCTAATGAAAAACTGTTTTTT.

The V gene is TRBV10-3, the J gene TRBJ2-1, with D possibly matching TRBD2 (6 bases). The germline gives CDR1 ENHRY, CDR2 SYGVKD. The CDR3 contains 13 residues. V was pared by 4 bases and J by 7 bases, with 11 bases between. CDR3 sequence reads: CAISAEGRNEQFF. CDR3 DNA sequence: TGTGCCATCAGTGCTGAGGGGAGGAATGAGCAGTTCTTC.

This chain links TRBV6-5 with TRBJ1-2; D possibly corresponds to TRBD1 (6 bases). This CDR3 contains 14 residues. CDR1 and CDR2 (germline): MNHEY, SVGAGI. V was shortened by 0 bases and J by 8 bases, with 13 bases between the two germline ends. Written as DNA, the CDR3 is TGTGCCAGCAGTTACTCAAGTACAGGGAAGGGCTACACCTTC. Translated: CASSYSSTGKGYTF.

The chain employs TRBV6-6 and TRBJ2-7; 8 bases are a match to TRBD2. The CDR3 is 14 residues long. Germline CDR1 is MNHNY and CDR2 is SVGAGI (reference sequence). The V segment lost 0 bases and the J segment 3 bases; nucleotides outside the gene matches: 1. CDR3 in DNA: TGTGCCAGCAGTTACTCGAGCGGGAGCTACGAGCAGTACTTC. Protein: CASSYSSGSYEQYF.

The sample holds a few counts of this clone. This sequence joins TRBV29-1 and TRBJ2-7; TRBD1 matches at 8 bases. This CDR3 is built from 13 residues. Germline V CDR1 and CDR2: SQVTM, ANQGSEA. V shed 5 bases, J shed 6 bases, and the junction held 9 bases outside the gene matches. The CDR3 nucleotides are TGCAGCGTTCGGTATCAGGGGGCGCCCGAGCAGTACTTC. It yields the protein CSVRYQGAPEQYF.

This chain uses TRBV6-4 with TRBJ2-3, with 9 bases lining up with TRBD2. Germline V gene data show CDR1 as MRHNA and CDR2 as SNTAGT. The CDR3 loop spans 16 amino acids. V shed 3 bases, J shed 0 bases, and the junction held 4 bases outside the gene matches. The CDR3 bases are TGTGCCAGCAGTGAAGGTAGCGGGGGTAGCACAGATACGCAGTATTTT. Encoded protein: CASSEGSGGSTDTQYF.